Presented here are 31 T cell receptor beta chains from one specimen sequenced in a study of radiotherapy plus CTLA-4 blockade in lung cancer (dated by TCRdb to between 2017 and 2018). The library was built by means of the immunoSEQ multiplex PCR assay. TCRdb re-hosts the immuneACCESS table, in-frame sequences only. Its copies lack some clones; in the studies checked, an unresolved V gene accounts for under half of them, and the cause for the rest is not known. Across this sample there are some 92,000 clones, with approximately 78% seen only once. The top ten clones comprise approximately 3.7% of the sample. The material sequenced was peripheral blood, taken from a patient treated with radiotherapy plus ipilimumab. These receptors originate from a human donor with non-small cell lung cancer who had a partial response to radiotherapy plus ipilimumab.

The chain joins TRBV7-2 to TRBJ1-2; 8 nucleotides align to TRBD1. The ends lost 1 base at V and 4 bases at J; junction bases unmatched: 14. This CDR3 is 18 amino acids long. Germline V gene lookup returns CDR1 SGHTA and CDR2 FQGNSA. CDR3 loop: CASSLGSGGVQLSYGYTF. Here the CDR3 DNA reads TGTGCCAGCAGCTTAGGTTCAGGGGGCGTCCAACTTAGCTATGGCTACACCTTC.

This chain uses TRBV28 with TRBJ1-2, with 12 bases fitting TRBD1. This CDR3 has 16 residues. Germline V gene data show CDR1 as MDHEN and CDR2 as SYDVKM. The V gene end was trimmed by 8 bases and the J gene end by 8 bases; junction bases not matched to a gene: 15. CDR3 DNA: TGTGCCAGCTACAGCGTCTCGGGACAGGGGGCGGTCGGCTACACCTTC. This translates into CASYSVSGQGAVGYTF.

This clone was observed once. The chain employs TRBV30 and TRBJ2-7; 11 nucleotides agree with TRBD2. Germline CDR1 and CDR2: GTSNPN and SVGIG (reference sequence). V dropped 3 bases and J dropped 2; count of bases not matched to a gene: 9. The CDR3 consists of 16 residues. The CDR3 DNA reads TGTGCCTGGAGACGGATACTAGCGGGAGCCCCCTACGAGCAGTACTTC. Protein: CAWRRILAGAPYEQYF.

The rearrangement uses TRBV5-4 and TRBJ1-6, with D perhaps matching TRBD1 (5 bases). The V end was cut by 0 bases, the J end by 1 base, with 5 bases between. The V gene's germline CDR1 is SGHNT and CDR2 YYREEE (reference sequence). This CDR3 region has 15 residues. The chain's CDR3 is CASSLEGSYNSPLHF. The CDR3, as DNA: TGTGCCAGCAGCTTGGAGGGGTCCTATAATTCACCCCTCCACTTT. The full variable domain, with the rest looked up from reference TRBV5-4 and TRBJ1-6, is ETGVTQSPTHLIKTRGQQVTLRCSSQSGHNTVSWYQQALGQGPQFIFQYYREEENGRGNFPPRFSGLQFPNYSSELNVNALELDDSALYLCASSLEGSYNSPLHFGNGTRLTVT.

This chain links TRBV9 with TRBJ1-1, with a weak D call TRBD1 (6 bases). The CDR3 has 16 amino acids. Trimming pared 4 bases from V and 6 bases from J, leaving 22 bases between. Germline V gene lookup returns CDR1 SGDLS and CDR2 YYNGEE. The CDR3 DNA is TGTGCCAGCAGCCTCGGGGGGCAGACCAATCCGTCTGAAGCTTTCTTT. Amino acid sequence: CASSLGGQTNPSEAFF.

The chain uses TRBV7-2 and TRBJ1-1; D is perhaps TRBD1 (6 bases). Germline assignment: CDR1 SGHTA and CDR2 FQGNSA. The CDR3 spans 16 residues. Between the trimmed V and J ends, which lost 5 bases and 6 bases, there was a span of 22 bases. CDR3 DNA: TGTGCCAGCAGCACCCAGCTAGGGGCAAAGGGGGCTGAAGCTTTCTTT. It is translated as CASSTQLGAKGAEAFF. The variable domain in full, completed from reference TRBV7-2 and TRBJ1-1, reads GAGVSQSPSNKVTEKGKDVELRCDPISGHTALYWYRQSLGQGLEFLIYFQGNSAPDKSGLPSDRFSAERTGGSVSTLTIQRTQQEDSAVYLCASSTQLGAKGAEAFFGQGTRLTVV.

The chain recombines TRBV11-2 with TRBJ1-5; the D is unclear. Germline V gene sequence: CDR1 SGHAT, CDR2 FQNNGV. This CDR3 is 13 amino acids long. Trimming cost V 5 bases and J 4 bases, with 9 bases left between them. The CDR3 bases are TGTGCCAGCAGCCTCCGTTTGAATCAGCCCCAGCATTTT. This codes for CASSLRLNQPQHF.

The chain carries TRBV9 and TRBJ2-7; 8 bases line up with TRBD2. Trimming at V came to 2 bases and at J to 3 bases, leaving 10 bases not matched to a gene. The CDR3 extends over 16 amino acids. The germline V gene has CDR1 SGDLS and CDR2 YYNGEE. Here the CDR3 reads CASSVTAGLGSYEQYF. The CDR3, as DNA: TGTGCCAGCAGCGTCACGGCGGGACTAGGGAGCTACGAGCAGTACTTC.

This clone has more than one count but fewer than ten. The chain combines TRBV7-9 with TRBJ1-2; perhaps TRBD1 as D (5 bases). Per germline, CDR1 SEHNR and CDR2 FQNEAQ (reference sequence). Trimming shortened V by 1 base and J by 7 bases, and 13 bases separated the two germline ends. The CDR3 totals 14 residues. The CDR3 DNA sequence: TGTGCCAGCAGCTTAGATCGGCGGGGGATTGGCTACACCTTC. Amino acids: CASSLDRRGIGYTF.

CDR3 DNA sequence: TGTGCCAGCAGCCAAGGGGGACTAGCGGGAGGTCTCAATGAGCAGTTCTTC. Amino acid sequence: CASSQGGLAGGLNEQFF. The genes are TRBV4-2 and TRBJ2-1; 15 bases match TRBD2. The CDR3 loop spans 17 amino acids. CDR1 LGHNA and CDR2 YNFKEQ come from the germline V gene. The trim removed 1 base at V and 6 bases at J, leaving 4 bases unmatched.

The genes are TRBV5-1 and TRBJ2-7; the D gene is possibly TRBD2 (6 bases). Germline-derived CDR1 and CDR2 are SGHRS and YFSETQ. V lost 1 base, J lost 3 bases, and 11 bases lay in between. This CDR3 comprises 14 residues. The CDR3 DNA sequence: TGCGCCAGCAGCTTGATGGCGGGGAACTACGAGCAGTACTTC. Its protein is CASSLMAGNYEQYF.

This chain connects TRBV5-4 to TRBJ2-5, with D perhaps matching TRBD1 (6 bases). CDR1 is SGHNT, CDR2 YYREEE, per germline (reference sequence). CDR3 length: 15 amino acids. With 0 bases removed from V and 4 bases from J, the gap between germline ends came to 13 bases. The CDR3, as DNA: TGTGCCAGCAGCTTGGTAACAGGGAGCCCAGAGACCCAGTACTTC. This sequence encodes CASSLVTGSPETQYF. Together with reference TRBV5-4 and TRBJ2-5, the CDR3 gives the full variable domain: ETGVTQSPTHLIKTRGQQVTLRCSSQSGHNTVSWYQQALGQGPQFIFQYYREEENGRGNFPPRFSGLQFPNYSSELNVNALELDDSALYLCASSLVTGSPETQYFGPGTRLLVL.

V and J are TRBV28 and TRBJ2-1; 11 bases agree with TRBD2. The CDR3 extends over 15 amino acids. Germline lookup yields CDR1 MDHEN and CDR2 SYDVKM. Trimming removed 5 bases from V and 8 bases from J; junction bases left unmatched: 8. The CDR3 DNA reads TGTGCCAGCAGTCTGGGGGCTAGCGGGAGGTATGAGCAGTTCTTC. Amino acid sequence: CASSLGASGRYEQFF.

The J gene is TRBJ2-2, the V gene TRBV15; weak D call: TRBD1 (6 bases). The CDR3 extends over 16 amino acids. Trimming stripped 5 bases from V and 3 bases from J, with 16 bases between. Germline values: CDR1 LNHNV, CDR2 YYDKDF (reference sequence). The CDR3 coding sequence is TGTGCCACCAGCCCACAGGGTCAGGATTACACCGGGGAGCTGTTTTTT. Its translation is CATSPQGQDYTGELFF.

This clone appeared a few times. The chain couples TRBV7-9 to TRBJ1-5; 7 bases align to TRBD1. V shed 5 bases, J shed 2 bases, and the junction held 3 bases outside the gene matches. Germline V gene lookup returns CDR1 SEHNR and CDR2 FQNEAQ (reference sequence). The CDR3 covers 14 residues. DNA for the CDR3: TGTGCCAGCAGCCACGACAGGGGCAATCAGCCCCAGCATTTT. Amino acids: CASSHDRGNQPQHF.

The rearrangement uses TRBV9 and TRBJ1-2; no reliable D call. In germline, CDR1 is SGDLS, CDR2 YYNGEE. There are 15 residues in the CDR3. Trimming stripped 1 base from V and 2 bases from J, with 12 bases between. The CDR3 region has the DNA TGTGCCAGCAGCGTACGACCGGGATCCAACTATGGCTACACCTTC. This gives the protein CASSVRPGSNYGYTF.

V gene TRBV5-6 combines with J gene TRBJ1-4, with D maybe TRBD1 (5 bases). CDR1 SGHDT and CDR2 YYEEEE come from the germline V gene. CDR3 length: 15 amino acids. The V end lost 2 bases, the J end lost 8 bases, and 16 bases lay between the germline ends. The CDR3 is CASSLVSQGGEKLFF. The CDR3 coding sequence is TGTGCCAGCAGCTTAGTCTCCCAGGGAGGCGAAAAACTGTTTTTT.

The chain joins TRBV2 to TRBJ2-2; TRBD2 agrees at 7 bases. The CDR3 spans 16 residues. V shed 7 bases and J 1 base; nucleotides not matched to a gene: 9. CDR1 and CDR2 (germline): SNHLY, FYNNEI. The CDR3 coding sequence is TGTGCCAGCACCAGCGGGGCTAGCGAGAACACCGGGGAGCTGTTTTTT. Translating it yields CASTSGASENTGELFF.

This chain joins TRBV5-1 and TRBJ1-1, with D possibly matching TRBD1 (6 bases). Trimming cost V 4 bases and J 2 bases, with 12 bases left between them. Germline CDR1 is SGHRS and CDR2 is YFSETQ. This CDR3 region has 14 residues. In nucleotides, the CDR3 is TGCGCCAGCAGCACCCAGGACAGAAACACTGAAGCTTTCTTT. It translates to CASSTQDRNTEAFF.

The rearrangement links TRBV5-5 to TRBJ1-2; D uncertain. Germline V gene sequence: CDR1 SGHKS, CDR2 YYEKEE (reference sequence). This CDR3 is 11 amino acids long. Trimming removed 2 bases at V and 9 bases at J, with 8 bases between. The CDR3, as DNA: TGTGCCAGCAGCTTACCGACAAGCTACACCTTC. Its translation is CASSLPTSYTF.

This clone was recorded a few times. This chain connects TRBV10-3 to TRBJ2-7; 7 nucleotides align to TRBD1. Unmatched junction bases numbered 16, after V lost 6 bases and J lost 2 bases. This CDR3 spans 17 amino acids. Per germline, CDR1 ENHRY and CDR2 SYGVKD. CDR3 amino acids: CAISSTTGQWNPYEQYF. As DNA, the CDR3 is TGTGCCATCAGCAGCACCACGGGACAGTGGAACCCCTACGAGCAGTACTTC.

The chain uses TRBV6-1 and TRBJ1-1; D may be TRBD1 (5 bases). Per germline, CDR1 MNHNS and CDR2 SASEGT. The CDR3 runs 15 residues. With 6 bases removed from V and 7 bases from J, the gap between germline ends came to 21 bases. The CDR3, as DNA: TGTGCCAGCAGCGATAGGGGTGGGGTGCCCCGTGAAGCTTTCTTT. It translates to CASSDRGGVPREAFF.

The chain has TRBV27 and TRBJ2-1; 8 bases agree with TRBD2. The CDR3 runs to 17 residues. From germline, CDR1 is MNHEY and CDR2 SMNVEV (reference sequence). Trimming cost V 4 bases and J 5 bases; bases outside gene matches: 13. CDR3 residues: CASSSVPGLASDNEQFF. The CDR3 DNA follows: TGTGCCAGCAGTTCCGTCCCAGGACTAGCTTCTGACAATGAGCAGTTCTTC.

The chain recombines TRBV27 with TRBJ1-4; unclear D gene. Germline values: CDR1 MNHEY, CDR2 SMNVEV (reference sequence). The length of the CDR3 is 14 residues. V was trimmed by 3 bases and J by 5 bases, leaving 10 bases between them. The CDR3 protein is CASSFTQQNEKLFF. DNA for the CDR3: TGTGCCAGCAGTTTTACCCAACAGAATGAAAAACTGTTTTTT.

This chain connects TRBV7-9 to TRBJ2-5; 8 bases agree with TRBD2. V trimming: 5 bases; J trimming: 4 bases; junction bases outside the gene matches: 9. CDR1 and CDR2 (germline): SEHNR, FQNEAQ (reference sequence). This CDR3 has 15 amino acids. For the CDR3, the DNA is TGTGCCAGCAGCGCGGGACTAGGAATGGCAGAGACCCAGTACTTC. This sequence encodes CASSAGLGMAETQYF.

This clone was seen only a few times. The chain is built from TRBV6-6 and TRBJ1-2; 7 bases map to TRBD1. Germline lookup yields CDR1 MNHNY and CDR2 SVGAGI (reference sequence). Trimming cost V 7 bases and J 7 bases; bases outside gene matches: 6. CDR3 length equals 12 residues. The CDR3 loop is CASNQGDGGYTF. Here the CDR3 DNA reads TGTGCCAGCAACCAGGGGGATGGTGGCTACACCTTC.

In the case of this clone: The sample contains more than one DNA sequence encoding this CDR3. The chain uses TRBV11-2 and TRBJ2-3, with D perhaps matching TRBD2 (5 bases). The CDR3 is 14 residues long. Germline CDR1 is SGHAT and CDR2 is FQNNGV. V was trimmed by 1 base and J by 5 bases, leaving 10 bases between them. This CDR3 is CASSLAGSEDTQYF. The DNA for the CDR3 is TGTGCCAGCAGCTTAGCGGGTAGCGAAGATACGCAGTATTTT.

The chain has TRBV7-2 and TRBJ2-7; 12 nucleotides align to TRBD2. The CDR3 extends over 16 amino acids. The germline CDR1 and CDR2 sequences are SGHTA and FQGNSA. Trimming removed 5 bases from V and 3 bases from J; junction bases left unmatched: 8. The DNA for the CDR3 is TGTGCCAGCAGCGTAGGACTAGCGGGAAGTGGCTACGAGCAGTACTTC. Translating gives CASSVGLAGSGYEQYF.

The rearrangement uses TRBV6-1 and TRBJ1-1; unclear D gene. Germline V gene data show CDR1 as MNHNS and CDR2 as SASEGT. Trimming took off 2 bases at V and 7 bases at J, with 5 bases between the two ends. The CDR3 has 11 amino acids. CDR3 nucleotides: TGTGCCAGCAGTGAAATCCATGAAGCTTTCTTT. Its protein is CASSEIHEAFF.

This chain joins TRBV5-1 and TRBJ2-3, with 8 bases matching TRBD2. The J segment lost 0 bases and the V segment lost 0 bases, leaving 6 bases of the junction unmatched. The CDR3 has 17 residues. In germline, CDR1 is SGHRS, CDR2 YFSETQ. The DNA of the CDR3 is TGCGCCAGCAGCTTGGGGGTAGCGGGATCAAGCACAGATACGCAGTATTTT. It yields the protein CASSLGVAGSSTDTQYF.

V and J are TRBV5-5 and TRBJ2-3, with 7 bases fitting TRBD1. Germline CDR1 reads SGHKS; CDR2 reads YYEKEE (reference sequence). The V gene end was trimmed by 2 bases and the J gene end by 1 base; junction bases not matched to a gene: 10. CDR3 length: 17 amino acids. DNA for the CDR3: TGTGCCAGCAGCTTCTCCGACAGGGTTCCCGGCACAGATACGCAGTATTTT. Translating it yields CASSFSDRVPGTDTQYF.